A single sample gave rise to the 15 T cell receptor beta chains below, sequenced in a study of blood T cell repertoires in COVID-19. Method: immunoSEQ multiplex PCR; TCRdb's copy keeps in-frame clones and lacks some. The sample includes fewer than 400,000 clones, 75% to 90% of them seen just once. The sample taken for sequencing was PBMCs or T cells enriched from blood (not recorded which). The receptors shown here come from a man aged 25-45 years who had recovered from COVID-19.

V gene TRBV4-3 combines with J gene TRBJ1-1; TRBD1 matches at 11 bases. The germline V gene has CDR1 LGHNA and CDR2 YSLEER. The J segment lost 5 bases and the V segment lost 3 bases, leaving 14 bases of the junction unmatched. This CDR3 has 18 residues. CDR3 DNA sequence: TGCGCCAGCAGCCATTATACCGGGACAGGGGGGTTTCCGACTGAAGCTTTCTTT. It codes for CASSHYTGTGGFPTEAFF.

The CDR3 coding sequence is TGTGCCAGTAGTATCGGGGACCAGGGGAATTCACCCCTCCACTTT. This codes for CASSIGDQGNSPLHF. The chain joins TRBV19 to TRBJ1-6; D is possibly TRBD1 (6 bases). This CDR3 spans 15 amino acids. The ends were cut back, 3 bases at V and 7 bases at J, with 13 bases in the middle. Per the germline V gene, CDR1 is LNHDA and CDR2 is SQIVND (reference sequence).

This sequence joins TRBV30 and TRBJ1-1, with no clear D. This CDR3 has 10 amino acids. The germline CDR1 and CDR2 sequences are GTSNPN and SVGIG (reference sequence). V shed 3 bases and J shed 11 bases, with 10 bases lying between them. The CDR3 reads CAWSREAAFF. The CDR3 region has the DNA TGTGCCTGGAGCCGGGAGGCTGCTTTCTTT.

The CDR3 is CASSRPSGNTEAFF. For the CDR3, the DNA is TGTGCCAGCTCTAGACCCTCGGGGAACACTGAAGCTTTCTTT. The chain couples TRBV6-6 to TRBJ1-1; D uncertain. CDR1 MNHNY and CDR2 SVGAGI come from the germline V gene (reference sequence). The length of the CDR3 is 14 residues. Trimming removed 8 bases from V and 1 base from J, with 14 bases in between.

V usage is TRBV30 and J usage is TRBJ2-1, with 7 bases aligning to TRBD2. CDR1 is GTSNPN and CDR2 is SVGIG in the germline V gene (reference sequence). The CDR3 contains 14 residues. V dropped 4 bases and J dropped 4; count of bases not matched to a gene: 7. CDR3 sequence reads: CAWKVGRGYNEQFF. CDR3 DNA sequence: TGTGCCTGGAAGGTGGGGCGGGGGTACAATGAGCAGTTCTTC.

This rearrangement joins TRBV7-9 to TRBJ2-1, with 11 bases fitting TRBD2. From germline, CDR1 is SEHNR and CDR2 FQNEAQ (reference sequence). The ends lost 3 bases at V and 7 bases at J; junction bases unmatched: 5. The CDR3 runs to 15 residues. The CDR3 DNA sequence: TGTGCCAGCAGCTTTACTAGCGGGGGTGGTAATGAGCAGTTCTTC. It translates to CASSFTSGGGNEQFF.

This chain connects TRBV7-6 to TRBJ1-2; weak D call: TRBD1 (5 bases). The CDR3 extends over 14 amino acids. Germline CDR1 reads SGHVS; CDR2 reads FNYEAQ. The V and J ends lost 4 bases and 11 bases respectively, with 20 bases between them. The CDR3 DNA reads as TGTGCCAGCAGCTCCACAAGTTGGGGGGAGCGGTACACCTTC. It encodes CASSSTSWGERYTF.

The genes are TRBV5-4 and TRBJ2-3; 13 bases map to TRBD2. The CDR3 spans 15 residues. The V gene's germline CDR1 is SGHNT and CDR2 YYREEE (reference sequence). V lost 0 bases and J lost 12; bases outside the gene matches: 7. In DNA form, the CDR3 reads TGTGCCAGCAGCTTGGCTACTAGCGGGGGGGCCATACAGTATTTT. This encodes CASSLATSGGAIQYF.

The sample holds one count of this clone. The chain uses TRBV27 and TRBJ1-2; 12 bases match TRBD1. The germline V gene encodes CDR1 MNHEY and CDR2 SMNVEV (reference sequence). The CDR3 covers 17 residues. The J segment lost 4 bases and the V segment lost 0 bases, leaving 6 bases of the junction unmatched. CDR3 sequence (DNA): TGTGCCAGCAGTTTATCTGGGGACAGGGGGCGCGTCTATGGCTACACCTTC. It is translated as CASSLSGDRGRVYGYTF.

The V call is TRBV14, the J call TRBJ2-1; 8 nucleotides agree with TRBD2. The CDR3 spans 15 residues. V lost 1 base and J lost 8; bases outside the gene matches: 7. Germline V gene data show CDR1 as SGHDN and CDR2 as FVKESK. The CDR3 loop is CASSQVSGGAYEQFF. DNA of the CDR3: TGTGCCAGCAGCCAAGTCTCCGGGGGGGCATATGAGCAGTTCTTC.

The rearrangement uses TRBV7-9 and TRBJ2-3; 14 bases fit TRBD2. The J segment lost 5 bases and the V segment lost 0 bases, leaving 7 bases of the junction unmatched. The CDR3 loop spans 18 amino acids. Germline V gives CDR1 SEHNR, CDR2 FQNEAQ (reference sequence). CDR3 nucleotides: TGTGCCAGCAGCTTAGCTTCTTCCGGGACTAGCGGGGGAGATACGCAGTATTTT. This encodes CASSLASSGTSGGDTQYF.

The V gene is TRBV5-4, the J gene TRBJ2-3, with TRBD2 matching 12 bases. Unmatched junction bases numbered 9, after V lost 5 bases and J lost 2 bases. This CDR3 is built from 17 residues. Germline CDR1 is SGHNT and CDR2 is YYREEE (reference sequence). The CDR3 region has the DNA TGTGCCAGCAGACCGGGGACTAGCGGGCCATTCACAGATACGCAGTATTTT. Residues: CASRPGTSGPFTDTQYF.

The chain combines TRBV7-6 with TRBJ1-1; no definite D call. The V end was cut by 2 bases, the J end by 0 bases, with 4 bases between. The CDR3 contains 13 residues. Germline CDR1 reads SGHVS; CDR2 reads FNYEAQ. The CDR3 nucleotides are TGTGCCAGCAGCTTACAGGTGAACACTGAAGCTTTCTTT. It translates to CASSLQVNTEAFF.

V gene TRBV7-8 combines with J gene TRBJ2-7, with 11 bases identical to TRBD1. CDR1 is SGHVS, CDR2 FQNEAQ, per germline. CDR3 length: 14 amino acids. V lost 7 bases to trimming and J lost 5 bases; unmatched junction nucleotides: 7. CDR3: CASTPRTGGHEQYF. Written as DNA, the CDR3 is TGTGCCAGCACCCCCCGGACAGGGGGCCACGAGCAGTACTTC.

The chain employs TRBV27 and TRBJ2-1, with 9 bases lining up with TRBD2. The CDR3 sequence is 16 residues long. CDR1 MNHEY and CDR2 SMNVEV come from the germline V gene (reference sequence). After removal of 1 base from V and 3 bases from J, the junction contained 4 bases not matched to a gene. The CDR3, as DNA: TGTGCCAGCAGTTTATACAGCGGGGGGTACTACAATGAGCAGTTCTTC. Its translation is CASSLYSGGYYNEQFF.